This T cell receptor (beta chain) is drawn from a study of blood T cell repertoires in COVID-19 (dated by TCRdb to the early 2020s). Some background on the complete study: Samples from collaborators originated in the United States, Italy and Spain and spanned both the acute and convalescent phases of COVID-19. Deeply sampled blood TCRbeta repertoires from subjects exposed to, actively infected with, or recovered from COVID-19 were included in the dataset. The repertoires were released in a freely available public database intended as a resource for research on the immune response to SARS-CoV-2. The material from the prospective study consisted of cDNA or gDNA derived from T cells, B-cell-depleted T cells, or PBMCs. The sample metadata nearly always contained a de-identified subject ID, COVID-19 status, age in years and sex. Where available, HLA class I and class II types were obtained from metadata supplied by the sample provider rather than from assay-based typing. Samples came from the ongoing ImmuneRACE study (first 160 participants) plus 1,254 subjects from 6 global collaborators. The paper's findings and limits, for the study overall: The amount of clinical and demographic metadata varied by source and participant and was provided uncurated.

As to this clone: Its antigen is unknown. No base-level quality is on record; no much larger clone is a single base apart.

One collaborating source in Seattle enrolled patients during active infection and followed them longitudinally through the course of disease. Collaborating institutions collected whole blood in K2EDTA tubes following their own protocols. For TCRbeta analysis, collaborators shipped samples in one of three forms: frozen whole blood, isolated PBMCs, or DNA extracted from either of those sample types. V sheds 2 bases and J sheds 6 bases, leaving 18 bases between their ends. Taken from the germline V gene (reference sequence), the CDR1 and CDR2 loops are SGHKS and YYEKEE. The CDR3 sequence holds 17 residues, the cysteine and phenylalanine included. The entry retains the CDR3 DNA only, 51 bases that are in frame from base 1. TCRbeta CDR3 regions were amplified from genomic DNA using the immunoSEQ Assay, a bias-controlled multiplex PCR. The paper's data handling went like this. Within the assay, amplification of reference gene primers was used to estimate how many nucleated cells each sample contained. To quantify the absolute abundance of each unique TCRbeta CDR3 rearrangement, sequence reads were collapsed and filtered. Productive Simpson clonality was computed per sample as the square root of Simpson's diversity index over productive rearrangements. TCRdb took this table from immuneACCESS and kept in-frame rearrangements with V and J called. Such tables lack part of the clones; where checked against another copy, unresolved V genes explain under half of the gap, and the rest is unexplained. V and J calls and clone size are given by that table; D and trimming were obtained from the DNA. In all, the sample holds about 500,000 clones, and roughly nine tenths of those were seen once. Together, the top ten hold less than 9% of the sample.

The TCR originated in a woman aged 45-59 years with COVID-19, enrolled during active disease. The V and J genes are TRBV5-5 and TRBJ1-6; the D gene is possibly TRBD1, with 5 bases matching. The sequenced material came from peripheral blood. CDR3 loop: CASSLGWGVQANSPLHF. The sequenced DNA: TGTGCCAGCAGCTTAGGATGGGGGGTTCAAGCTAATTCACCCCTCCACTTT. With all but the CDR3 taken from the reference TRBV5-5 and TRBJ1-6 genes, the full variable domain is: DAGVTQSPTHLIKTRGQQVTLRCSPISGHKSVSWYQQVLGQGPQFIFQYYEKEERGRGNFPDRFSARQFPNYSSELNVNALLLGDSALYLCASSLGWGVQANSPLHFGNGTRLTVT.